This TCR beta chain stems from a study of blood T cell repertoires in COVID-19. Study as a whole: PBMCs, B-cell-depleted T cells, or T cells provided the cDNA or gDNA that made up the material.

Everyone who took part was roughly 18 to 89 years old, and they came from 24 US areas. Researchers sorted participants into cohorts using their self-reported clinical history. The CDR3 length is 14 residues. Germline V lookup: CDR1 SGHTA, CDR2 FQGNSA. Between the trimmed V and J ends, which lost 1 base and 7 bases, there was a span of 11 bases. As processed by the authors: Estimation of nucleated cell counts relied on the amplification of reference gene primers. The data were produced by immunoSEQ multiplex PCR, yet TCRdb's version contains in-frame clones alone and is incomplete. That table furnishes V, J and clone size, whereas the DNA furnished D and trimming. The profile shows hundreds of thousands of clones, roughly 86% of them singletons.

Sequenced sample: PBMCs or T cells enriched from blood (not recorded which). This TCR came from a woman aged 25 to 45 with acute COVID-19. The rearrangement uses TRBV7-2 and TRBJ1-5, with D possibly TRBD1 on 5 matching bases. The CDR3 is CASSLVPREQPQHF. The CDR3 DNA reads TGTGCCAGCAGCTTAGTCCCCAGGGAACAGCCCCAGCATTTT.